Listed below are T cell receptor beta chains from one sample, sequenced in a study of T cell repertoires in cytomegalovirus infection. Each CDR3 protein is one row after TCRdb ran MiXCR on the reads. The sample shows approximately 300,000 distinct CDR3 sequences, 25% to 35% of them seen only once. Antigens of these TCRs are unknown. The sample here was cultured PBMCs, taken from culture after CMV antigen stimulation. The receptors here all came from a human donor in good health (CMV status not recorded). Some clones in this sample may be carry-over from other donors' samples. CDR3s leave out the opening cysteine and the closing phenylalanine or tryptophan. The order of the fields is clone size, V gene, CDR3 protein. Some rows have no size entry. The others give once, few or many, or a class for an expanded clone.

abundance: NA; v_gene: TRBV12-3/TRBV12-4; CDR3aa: ASSFGGITEAF
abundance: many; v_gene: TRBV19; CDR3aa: AAHPGQGVSGAEAF
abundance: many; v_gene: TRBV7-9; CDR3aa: ASSPAGALSGNTIY
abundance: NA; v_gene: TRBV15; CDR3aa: ATSRDPGSHEQY
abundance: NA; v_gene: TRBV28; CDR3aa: ASSLSGQVA
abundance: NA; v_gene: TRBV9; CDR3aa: ASSGTTVADTQY
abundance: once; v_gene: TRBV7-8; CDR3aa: ASSSRLAGALSGANVLT
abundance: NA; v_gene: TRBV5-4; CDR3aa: ASSLWREWSKY
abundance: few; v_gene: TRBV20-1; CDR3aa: SAEVRDRGYGYT
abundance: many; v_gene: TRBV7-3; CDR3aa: ASSLTGLTEAF
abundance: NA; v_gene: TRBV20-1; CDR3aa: SAPLAGSSYNEQF
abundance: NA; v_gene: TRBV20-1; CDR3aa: SARVSIGWGSYEQY
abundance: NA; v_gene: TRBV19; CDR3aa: ASSPLRAAGNTIY
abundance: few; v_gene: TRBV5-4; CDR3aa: ASSDDRDSGANVLT
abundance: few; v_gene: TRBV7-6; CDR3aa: ASSSSTGSAGEKLF
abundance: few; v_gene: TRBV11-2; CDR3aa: ASSLDRGSYEQY
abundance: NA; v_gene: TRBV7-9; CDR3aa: ASSFDLAVGNEQY
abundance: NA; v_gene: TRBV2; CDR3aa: ASSASGSFTGELF
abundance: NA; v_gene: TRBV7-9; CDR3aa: ASSFAGQGASPLH
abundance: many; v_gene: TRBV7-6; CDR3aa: ASSQIGASSYEQY
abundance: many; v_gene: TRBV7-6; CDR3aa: ASSPRTSGETQY
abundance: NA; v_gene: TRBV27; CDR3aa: ASSPTVAASYGYT
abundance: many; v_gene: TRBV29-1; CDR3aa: SVEDKGAQY
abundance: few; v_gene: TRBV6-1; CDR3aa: ASSYAGYGTEAF
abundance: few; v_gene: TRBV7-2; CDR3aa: ASRPTGGAHQETQY
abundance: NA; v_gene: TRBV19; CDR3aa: ASSIVGSYEQY
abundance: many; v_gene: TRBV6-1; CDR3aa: ASRSGQGRSYNEQF
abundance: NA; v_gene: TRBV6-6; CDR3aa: ASSYGGGV
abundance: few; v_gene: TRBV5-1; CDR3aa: ASSPKGGTSGGYNEQF
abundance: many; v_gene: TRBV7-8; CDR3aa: ASSWGLAEETQY
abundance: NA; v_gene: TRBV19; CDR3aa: ASSIPAVPYEQY
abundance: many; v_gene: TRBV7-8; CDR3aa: ASSLVPRGRNQPQH
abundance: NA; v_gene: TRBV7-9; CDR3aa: ASSLVAEASTDTQY
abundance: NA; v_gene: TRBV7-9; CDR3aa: ASSWDSTGELF
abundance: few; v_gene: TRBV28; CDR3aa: ASSPLWGLGSTDTQY
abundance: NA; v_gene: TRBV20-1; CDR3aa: SAQTGMYGYT
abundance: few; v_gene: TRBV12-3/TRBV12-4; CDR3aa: ASSSLGTSGRVSYEQY
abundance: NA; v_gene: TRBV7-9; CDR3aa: ASSLSVTRNTEAF
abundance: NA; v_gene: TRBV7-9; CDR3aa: ASSSQRPQY
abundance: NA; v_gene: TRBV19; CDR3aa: ASSTSTGDEQY
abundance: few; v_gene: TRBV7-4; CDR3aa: ASPPGIYEQY
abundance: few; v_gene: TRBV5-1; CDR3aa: ASSLVAGKKETQY
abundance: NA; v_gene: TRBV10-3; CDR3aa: AISEGQQETQY
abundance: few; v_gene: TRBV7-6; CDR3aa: ASSLRVRETQY
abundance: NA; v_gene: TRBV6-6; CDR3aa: ASSYSQGKGEQY
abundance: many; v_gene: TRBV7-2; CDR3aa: ASSLDLWAPGATNEKLF
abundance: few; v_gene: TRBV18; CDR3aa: ASSPNSGNQPQH
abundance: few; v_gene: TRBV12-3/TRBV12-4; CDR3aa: ASSPLDVGDNEQF
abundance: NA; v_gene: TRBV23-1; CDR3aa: ASRALKPQH
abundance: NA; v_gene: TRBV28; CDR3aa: ASNDLGEGYTEAF